The rows below give T cell receptor beta chains drawn from one sample of a study of T cell repertoires in cytomegalovirus infection. One entry per CDR3 protein results from TCRdb running MiXCR on the reads. Here the sample spans about a million distinct CDR3 sequences, roughly 30% being singletons. For these TCRs, the target antigens are not known. The sequences come from cultured CD8+ T cells from PBMCs, collected from culture after CMV antigen stimulation. The receptors were gathered from a human donor in good health (CMV status not recorded). Some clones in this sample may be carry-over from other donors' samples. Each CDR3 is given with its conserved first and last residue. Each record gives: V gene, D gene, J gene, clone size, CDR3 protein, CDR3 DNA. D genes are given only for firm matches. Rows may omit the clone size; those that give it use once, few, many or a size class.

TRBV6-5	NA	TRBJ2-2	few	CASSRQNTGELFF	TGTGCCAGCAGTCGACAGAACACCGGGGAGCTGTTTTTT
TRBV3-1	TRBD1	TRBJ1-1	NA	CASSQVLQDRNRLFEAFF	TGTGCCAGCAGCCAAGTATTACAGGACAGGAACCGCCTTTTTGAAGCTTTCTTT
TRBV4-1	NA	TRBJ1-2	NA	CASSQGQGPVGYTF	TGCGCCAGCAGCCAAGGTCAGGGTCCTGTGGGCTACACCTTC
TRBV15	TRBD1	TRBJ2-1	few	CATSRDRGQGIDEQFF	TGTGCCACCAGCAGAGATCGCGGACAGGGGATCGATGAGCAGTTCTTC
TRBV7-2	TRBD2	TRBJ2-3	many	CASSFSGGAGDTQYF	TGTGCCAGCAGCTTTAGCGGGGGGGCAGGAGATACGCAGTATTTT
TRBV7-9	TRBD2	TRBJ2-1	few	CASSLSTSGGSTLFF	TGTGCCAGCAGCTTGTCGACTAGCGGGGGCTCCACGCTGTTCTTC
TRBV4-1	TRBD1	TRBJ1-2	few	CASSQDTGQGRGYTF	TGCGCCAGCAGCCAAGATACAGGACAGGGCCGTGGCTACACCTTC
TRBV28	TRBD1	TRBJ1-1	NA	CASSLTGGLYTEAFF	TGTGCCAGCAGTCTGACAGGGGGCCTTTACACTGAAGCTTTCTTT
TRBV5-5	TRBD2	TRBJ2-1	NA	CASSLRGGGNEQFF	TGTGCCAGCAGCTTGAGGGGCGGGGGTAATGAGCAGTTCTTC
TRBV7-6	NA	TRBJ2-7	few	CASSSQSGSEQYF	TGTGCCAGCAGCTCCCAGTCGGGGTCCGAGCAGTACTTC
TRBV27	NA	TRBJ2-1	few	CASSLLQGFWNEQFF	TGTGCCAGCAGTTTATTGCAGGGGTTTTGGAATGAGCAGTTCTTC
TRBV11-3	TRBD2	TRBJ2-3	NA	CASSSLAGAHGDTQYF	TGTGCCAGCAGCTCACTAGCGGGGGCCCACGGGGATACGCAGTATTTT
TRBV7-6	NA	TRBJ1-2	few	CASSPGDSGYTF	TGTGCCAGCAGTCCAGGGGATTCTGGCTACACCTTC
TRBV24-1	TRBD1	TRBJ2-1	NA	CATSDTRGQGWYNEQFF	TGTGCCACCAGTGACACCCGAGGACAGGGGTGGTACAATGAGCAGTTCTTC
TRBV4-1	NA	TRBJ2-3	many	CASSPPGRTDTQYF	TGTGCCAGCAGCCCCCCAGGACGCACAGATACGCAGTATTTT
TRBV12-3/TRBV12-4	NA	TRBJ1-2	few	CASSFLQGGYTF	TGTGCCAGCAGTTTCCTACAGGGTGGCTACACCTTC
TRBV7-9	NA	TRBJ1-1	many	CASRKNTEAFF	TGTGCCAGCAGGAAGAACACTGAAGCTTTCTTT
TRBV19	TRBD2	TRBJ2-5	NA	CASSPSGGLPNPREETQYF	TGTGCCAGTAGCCCTAGCGGGGGACTACCGAACCCAAGGGAAGAGACCCAGTACTTC
TRBV20-1	TRBD2	TRBJ2-3	once	CSGLAGTQRAQYF	TGCAGTGGACTAGCGGGGACCCAGAGGGCGCAGTATTTT
TRBV19	NA	TRBJ2-1	few	CASSISGVNEQFF	TGTGCCAGTAGTATATCTGGCGTCAATGAGCAGTTCTTC
TRBV12-3/TRBV12-4	NA	TRBJ2-2	few	CASSFRGAGTGELFF	TGTGCCAGCAGTTTCCGGGGGGCTGGGACCGGGGAGCTGTTTTTT
TRBV5-1	TRBD1	TRBJ1-2	NA	CASSSSDRGSEDYGYTF	TGCGCCAGCAGCTCGTCGGACAGGGGGTCAGAGGACTATGGCTACACCTTC
TRBV7-2	NA	TRBJ1-1	NA	CVSSLTGLNTEAFF	TGTGTCAGCAGCTTAACAGGGTTGAACACTGAAGCTTTCTTT
TRBV5-6	NA	TRBJ2-5	once	CASSLRPRTDLGETQYF	TGTGCCAGCAGCTTGCGTCCCCGGACGGATTTGGGGGAGACCCAGTACTTC
TRBV12-3/TRBV12-4	NA	TRBJ2-1	few	CASSGPPLDNEQFF	TGTGCCAGCAGTGGACCACCATTAGACAATGAGCAGTTCTTC
TRBV7-9	NA	TRBJ1-2	few	CASSLDRGEFNYGYTF	TGTGCCAGCAGCTTAGATAGGGGCGAATTCAACTATGGCTACACCTTC
TRBV11-1	NA	TRBJ2-4	many	CASSLADRAKNIQYF	TGTGCCAGCAGCTTAGCGGATCGGGCCAAAAACATTCAGTACTTC
TRBV4-2	NA	TRBJ2-2	many	CASSLYRDTGELFF	TGTGCCAGCAGCCTGTACAGGGACACCGGGGAGCTGTTTTTT
TRBV27	TRBD1	TRBJ1-5	NA	CASSFRTGEEPQHF	TGTGCCAGCAGTTTTAGGACAGGGGAAGAGCCCCAGCATTTT
TRBV7-6	TRBD2	TRBJ2-5	many	CASSPMAGGAGETQYF	TGTGCCAGCAGCCCTATGGCGGGGGGCGCGGGAGAGACCCAGTACTTC
TRBV27	NA	TRBJ2-2	NA	CASSRFPGTGELFF	TGTGCCAGCAGCCGTTTCCCCGGGACCGGGGAGCTGTTTTTT
TRBV5-1	TRBD2	TRBJ2-3	few	CASSSGTRPDTQYF	TGCGCCAGCAGCAGCGGGACTAGACCAGATACGCAGTATTTT
TRBV7-8	NA	TRBJ1-6	many	CASSLGPGANSPLHF	TGTGCCAGCAGCTTAGGGCCGGGAGCCAATTCACCCCTCCACTTT
TRBV7-8	TRBD2	TRBJ2-5	NA	CASSPIPGGQAMETQYF	TGTGCCAGCAGCCCGATACCGGGGGGGCAAGCTATGGAGACCCAGTACTTC
TRBV20-1	NA	TRBJ2-7	NA	CSARGLEATSYEQYF	TGCAGTGCTAGAGGACTTGAAGCGACTTCCTACGAGCAGTACTTC
TRBV6-1	NA	TRBJ2-4	few	CASSAVGQAGTKNIQYF	TGTGCCAGCAGTGCCGTCGGACAGGCGGGGACCAAAAACATTCAGTACTTC
TRBV19	NA	TRBJ2-1	NA	CASSIAVNEQFF	TGTGCCAGTAGTATAGCTGTCAATGAGCAGTTCTTC
TRBV19	NA	TRBJ1-2	NA	CASSGSDLGGYTF	TGTGCCAGTAGTGGCAGTGATTTGGGTGGCTACACCTTC
TRBV29-1	TRBD1	TRBJ1-1	NA	CSVVGTGYYTEAFF	TGCAGCGTTGTCGGGACAGGGTACTACACTGAAGCTTTCTTT
TRBV14	TRBD1	TRBJ1-2	NA	CASSQFSTGRYGYTF	TGTGCCAGCAGCCAATTCTCGACAGGGAGGTATGGCTACACCTTC